Following are 25 T cell receptor beta chains from one sample sequenced in a study of T cells in women clearing cervical HPV infection. The data were produced by immunoSEQ multiplex PCR, yet TCRdb's version contains in-frame clones alone and is incomplete. The sample includes about 30,000 clones. Source material: blood buffy coat. The receptors were sampled from a woman aged 18 to 75 with a cervical HPV16 infection that either progressed to CIN3+ or cleared (not recorded which).

A note on this clone: The read ends 3 residues shy of where the CDR3 ends; the end is completed using the germline J gene. The rearrangement joins TRBV6-1 to TRBJ2-5; 13 bases align to TRBD2. V lost 6 bases, J lost 5 bases, and 9 bases stayed unmatched. The CDR3 sequence is 16 residues long. The germline gives CDR1 MNHNS, CDR2 SASEGT. The CDR3 region is CASREFGTSGTETQYF. CDR3 bases read: TGTGCCAGCAGAGAATTTGGGACTAGCGGGACGGAGACC.

On this clone: The read falls 3 residues short of the CDR3 end, and the missing part is taken from the germline J gene. The J gene is TRBJ2-3, the V gene TRBV2; TRBD1 matches at 8 bases. The germline V gene encodes CDR1 SNHLY and CDR2 FYNNEI. The CDR3 length is 15 residues. The CDR3 DNA, read in part, is TGTGCCAGCAGTTCAACCAGGGGGCGGCAAGAGACG. Protein sequence: CASSSTRGRQET. Given in full, the CDR3 is CASSSTRGRQETQYF.

With respect to this clone: Coverage ceases 3 residues before the CDR3 finishes, and the germline J gene fills in the end. The gene calls are TRBV11-2 and TRBJ2-5; D not resolved. This CDR3 is 13 amino acids long. The V and J ends lost 2 bases and 5 bases respectively, with 9 bases between them. Germline values: CDR1 SGHAT, CDR2 FQNNGV. The CDR3 loop reads CASSLTLGETQYF. The CDR3 bases that were read are TGTGCCAGCAGCTTAACCCTCGGGGAGACC.

In the case of this clone: The CDR3 end lies 3 residues beyond the end of the read and is filled in from the germline J gene. The rearrangement joins TRBV30 to TRBJ2-2, with 9 bases matching TRBD2. This CDR3 is built from 15 residues. Looked up from germline, CDR1 is GTSNPN and CDR2 is SVGIG (reference sequence). V lost 5 bases to trimming and J lost 2 bases; unmatched junction nucleotides: 6. CDR3 sequence: CAWVSGGPNTGELFF. The part of the CDR3 DNA that was read is TGTGCCTGGGTTAGCGGGGGCCCCAACACCGGGGAG.

Note on this clone: The DNA ends 3 residues before the CDR3 does, and the rest of the CDR3 is filled in from the germline J gene. The rearrangement links TRBV10-1 to TRBJ1-1; D remains unclear. This CDR3 comprises 16 residues. Germline V CDR1 and CDR2: WNHNN, SYGVQD (reference sequence). CDR3 bases read: TGCGCCAGCAGTGAGATTAGGGTCCCGTTTCCGTTTGGA. It encodes CASSEIRVPFPFG. The full CDR3 protein reads CASSEIRVPFPFGAFF.

A note on this clone: The read comes to an end 3 residues before the CDR3 does, leaving the germline J gene to fill in the end. This chain connects TRBV5-6 to TRBJ1-4; D is undetermined. CDR1 and CDR2 from the germline V gene are SGHDT and YYEEEE. This CDR3 contains 14 residues. The sequenced part of the CDR3 DNA is TGTGCCAGCAGCCGCAGAAAAACCGAATCACCA. This gives the protein CASSRRKTESP. The complete CDR3 sequence is CASSRRKTESPLFF.

A note on this clone: The read falls 3 residues short of the CDR3 end, and the missing part is taken from the germline J gene. The chain has TRBV18 and TRBJ2-2; D remains ambiguous. The CDR3 length is 14 residues. Germline lookup yields CDR1 KGHSH and CDR2 LQKENI. Trimming left V 2 bases short and J 4 bases short, with 8 bases between. The CDR3 sequence: CASSPGRSTGELFF. The covered CDR3 bases are TGTGCCAGCTCACCAGGCAGGAGCACCGGGGAG. Filled out from reference TRBV18 and TRBJ2-2, the complete variable domain reads NAGVMQNPRHLVRRRGQEARLRCSPMKGHSHVYWYRQLPEEGLKFMVYLQKENIIDESGMPKERFSAEFPKEGPSILRIQQVVRGDSAAYFCASSPGRSTGELFFGEGSRLTVL.

With regard to this clone: The read stops 3 residues short of the end of the CDR3; the missing end is completed from the germline J gene. V gene TRBV7-3 combines with J gene TRBJ2-5; 7 nucleotides match TRBD1. Trimming at V came to 4 bases and at J to 5 bases, leaving 10 bases not matched to a gene. Germline assignment: CDR1 SGHTA and CDR2 FQGTGA. The CDR3 covers 15 residues. Incomplete CDR3 DNA: TGTGCCAGCAGCTCAATGACAGGGAACGGGGAGACC. Encoded protein: CASSSMTGNGET. The full CDR3 protein reads CASSSMTGNGETQYF. Full variable domain (rest looked up from reference TRBV7-3 and TRBJ2-5): GAGVSQTPSNKVTEKGKYVELRCDPISGHTALYWYRQSLGQGPEFLIYFQGTGAADDSGLPNDRFFAVRPEGSVSTLKIQRTERGDSAVYLCASSSMTGNGETQYFGPGTRLLVL.

In regard to this clone: The read is 3 residues too short to cover the CDR3 end, so that end is filled in from the germline J gene. The chain joins TRBV18 to TRBJ1-1; no reliable D call. Germline CDR1 is KGHSH and CDR2 is LQKENI. The CDR3 loop spans 13 amino acids. The CDR3 is CASSPGDGRRAFF. The DNA read from the CDR3 is TGTGCCAGCTCACCAGGAGATGGCAGGAGA.

Of note for this clone: Read sequence stops 3 residues before the CDR3 end, and the germline J gene provides the missing end. The chain uses TRBV19 and TRBJ1-2; D ambiguous. This CDR3 contains 14 residues. The V gene's germline CDR1 is LNHDA and CDR2 SQIVND (reference sequence). Trimming took off 3 bases at V and 5 bases at J, with 13 bases between the two ends. The sequenced part of the CDR3 DNA is TGTGCCAGTAGTATGAACAGCTACACTTATGGC. The encoded protein is CASSMNSYTYG. The complete CDR3 reads CASSMNSYTYGYTF.

A word on this clone: The read gets to within 3 residues of the CDR3 end, and the germline J gene fills in the rest. The chain uses TRBV7-2 and TRBJ2-7; 8 nucleotides match TRBD1. This CDR3 region has 14 residues. Germline V gene data show CDR1 as SGHTA and CDR2 as FQGNSA. Trimming took 3 bases from V and 1 from J; bases not matched to a gene: 2. Partial CDR3 DNA: TGTGCCAGCAGCTTCAGGGGGCATTCCTACGAG. It encodes CASSFRGHSYE. The whole CDR3 is CASSFRGHSYEQYF.

Worth noting for this clone: The sequence runs out 3 residues before the end of the CDR3; the remainder is reconstructed from the germline J gene. The chain joins TRBV7-2 to TRBJ2-6; D not certain. Germline values: CDR1 SGHTA, CDR2 FQGNSA. Trimming pared 0 bases from V and 0 bases from J, leaving 6 bases between. The CDR3 is 16 residues long. Incomplete CDR3 DNA: TGTGCCAGCAGCTTAGCCCCTCTCTCTGGGGCCAACGTC. Protein sequence: CASSLAPLSGANV. The full CDR3 protein reads CASSLAPLSGANVLTF.

Comments on this clone: Read data end 3 residues before the CDR3 end; the end is taken from the germline J gene. This chain uses TRBV5-1 with TRBJ2-1, with 11 positions matching TRBD2. Germline V gene sequence: CDR1 SGHRS, CDR2 YFSETQ. The CDR3 is 14 amino acids. V shed 7 bases and J 4 bases; nucleotides not matched to a gene: 4. CDR3 bases read: TGCGCCAGCTCGACTAGCGGGGATTACAATGAG. Protein sequence: CASSTSGDYNE. The complete CDR3 sequence is CASSTSGDYNEQFF.

To note about this clone: The read terminates 3 residues ahead of where the CDR3 ends, so the germline J gene completes it. This sequence joins TRBV5-5 and TRBJ1-1; possible D gene TRBD1, 5 bases. Germline CDR1 is SGHKS and CDR2 is YYEKEE (reference sequence). The CDR3 consists of 12 residues. The CDR3 sequence: CASSLDRWEAFF. The sequenced part of the CDR3 DNA is TGTGCCAGCAGCTTGGACAGGTGGGAA. Full variable domain (outside the CDR3, taken from reference TRBV5-5 and TRBJ1-1): DAGVTQSPTHLIKTRGQQVTLRCSPISGHKSVSWYQQVLGQGPQFIFQYYEKEERGRGNFPDRFSARQFPNYSSELNVNALLLGDSALYLCASSLDRWEAFFGQGTRLTVV.

With respect to this clone: The read halts 3 residues ahead of the CDR3 end, with the missing end drawn from the germline J gene. The chain joins TRBV10-2 to TRBJ2-2; 11 nucleotides match TRBD2. The trim removed 6 bases at V and 4 bases at J, leaving 1 base unmatched. The CDR3 has 14 residues. Looked up from germline, CDR1 is WSHSY and CDR2 is SAAADI. The sequenced part of the CDR3 DNA is TGCGCCAGCAGCCTAGCGGGGGGCACCGGGGAG. Translating gives CASSLAGGTGE. The entire CDR3 reads CASSLAGGTGELFF.

A note on this clone: The read terminates 3 residues before the CDR3 end, so the remaining end is supplied by the germline J gene. The chain combines TRBV7-3 with TRBJ2-3; D perhaps matches TRBD1 (5 bases). The CDR3 totals 15 residues. Germline CDR1 and CDR2: SGHTA and FQGTGA. V was clipped by 5 bases and J by 6 bases, with 18 bases between them. CDR3 DNA, as far as it was read: TGTGCCAGCAGCATCCAGGGATTTGATTCGGATACG. Its protein product is CASSIQGFDSDT. The full-length CDR3 reads as CASSIQGFDSDTQYF. Full variable domain (outside the CDR3, taken from reference TRBV7-3 and TRBJ2-3): GAGVSQTPSNKVTEKGKYVELRCDPISGHTALYWYRQSLGQGPEFLIYFQGTGAADDSGLPNDRFFAVRPEGSVSTLKIQRTERGDSAVYLCASSIQGFDSDTQYFGPGTRLTVL.

Turning to this clone: Read data end 3 residues before the CDR3 end; the end is taken from the germline J gene. V usage is TRBV19 and J usage is TRBJ2-1, with 9 nucleotides matching TRBD2. The CDR3 is 15 amino acids. Trimming took 3 bases from V and 5 from J; bases not matched to a gene: 5. In germline, CDR1 is LNHDA, CDR2 SQIVND (reference sequence). This CDR3 is CASSMWTSDNNEQFF. The covered CDR3 bases are TGTGCCAGTAGTATGTGGACTAGCGACAACAATGAG.

On this clone: The sequenced fragment ends 3 residues before the CDR3 boundary, so the rest is inferred from the germline J gene. The chain combines TRBV19 with TRBJ2-5, with 7 bases fitting TRBD2. Germline CDR1 is LNHDA and CDR2 is SQIVND (reference sequence). CDR3 length equals 13 residues. CDR3 DNA, as far as it was read: TGTGCCAGTAGACAGACGGGGGGAGATACC. It encodes CASRQTGGDT. The whole CDR3 region reads CASRQTGGDTQYF.

Notes on this clone: The CDR3 end lies 3 residues beyond the end of the read and is filled in from the germline J gene. The chain couples TRBV7-9 to TRBJ2-2; no reliable D call. The CDR3 contains 15 residues. Germline values: CDR1 SEHNR, CDR2 FQNEAQ (reference sequence). The V end lost 2 bases, the J end lost 7 bases, and 14 bases lay between the germline ends. Partial CDR3 DNA: TGTGCCAGCAGCTTACCACGACATGGCAGCGGGGAG. Translated, it gives CASSLPRHGSGE. The whole CDR3 region reads CASSLPRHGSGELFF.

As to this clone: Read sequence stops 3 residues before the CDR3 end, and the germline J gene provides the missing end. This chain connects TRBV5-1 to TRBJ1-6; 7 bases agree with TRBD1. V shed 2 bases and J 10 bases; nucleotides not matched to a gene: 9. This CDR3 comprises 15 residues. The V gene's germline CDR1 is SGHRS and CDR2 YFSETQ. Partial CDR3 DNA: TGCGCCAGCAGCTTAACACAGGGGAGCGGGTCACCC. This translates into CASSLTQGSGSP. The full CDR3 protein is CASSLTQGSGSPLHF.

On this clone itself: The read comes to an end 3 residues before the CDR3 does, leaving the germline J gene to fill in the end. The chain links TRBV20-1 to TRBJ2-7, with D uncertain. V was shortened by 5 bases and J by 4 bases, with 15 bases between the two germline ends. Germline assignment: CDR1 DFQATT and CDR2 SNEGSKA (reference sequence). The CDR3 consists of 13 residues. The sequenced part of the CDR3 DNA is TGCAGTGCTTTTACCTCAGAGCGATACGAG. It translates to CSAFTSERYE. The full CDR3 is CSAFTSERYEQYF.

In regard to this clone: The CDR3 is cut off 3 residues early in the read; its end comes from the germline J gene. This chain links TRBV7-2 with TRBJ2-3; 7 nucleotides agree with TRBD1. Germline V gene lookup returns CDR1 SGHTA and CDR2 FQGNSA. This CDR3 region has 14 residues. The CDR3 DNA, read in part, is TGTGCCAGCAGCTTAGTGGGCCGTACAGGGGCG. Its protein product is CASSLVGRTGA. From start to end, the CDR3 is CASSLVGRTGAQYF.

Comment on this clone: Read sequence stops 3 residues before the CDR3 end, and the germline J gene provides the missing end. The chain combines TRBV19 with TRBJ2-3, with 10 bases fitting TRBD1. V trimming: 6 bases; J trimming: 4 bases; junction bases outside the gene matches: 1. The CDR3 has 13 residues. Germline CDR1 LNHDA, CDR2 SQIVND (reference sequence). This chain's CDR3 is CASRDRGSDTQYF. CDR3 bases read: TGTGCCAGTAGGGACAGGGGGTCAGATACG.

On this clone itself: The sequence runs out 3 residues before the end of the CDR3; the remainder is reconstructed from the germline J gene. This chain uses TRBV2 with TRBJ1-2, with 7 bases fitting TRBD1. The CDR3 sequence is 14 residues long. Germline CDR1 SNHLY, CDR2 FYNNEI. Unmatched junction bases numbered 7, after V lost 5 bases and J lost 4 bases. Incomplete CDR3 DNA: TGTGCCAGCAGTATTCCGGGACAGTTCTATGGC. Translation: CASSIPGQFYG. The entire CDR3 reads CASSIPGQFYGYTF.

In regard to this clone: The read falls 3 residues short of the CDR3 end, and the missing part is taken from the germline J gene. The chain uses TRBV18 and TRBJ1-4; perhaps TRBD1 as D (5 bases). The CDR3 sequence is 16 residues long. Germline values: CDR1 KGHSH, CDR2 LQKENI. The covered CDR3 bases are TGTGCCAGCTCACCGCCCGGCCTAACTGGGGCCAACGTA. This sequence encodes CASSPPGLTGANV. The entire CDR3 protein reads CASSPPGLTGANVLFF.